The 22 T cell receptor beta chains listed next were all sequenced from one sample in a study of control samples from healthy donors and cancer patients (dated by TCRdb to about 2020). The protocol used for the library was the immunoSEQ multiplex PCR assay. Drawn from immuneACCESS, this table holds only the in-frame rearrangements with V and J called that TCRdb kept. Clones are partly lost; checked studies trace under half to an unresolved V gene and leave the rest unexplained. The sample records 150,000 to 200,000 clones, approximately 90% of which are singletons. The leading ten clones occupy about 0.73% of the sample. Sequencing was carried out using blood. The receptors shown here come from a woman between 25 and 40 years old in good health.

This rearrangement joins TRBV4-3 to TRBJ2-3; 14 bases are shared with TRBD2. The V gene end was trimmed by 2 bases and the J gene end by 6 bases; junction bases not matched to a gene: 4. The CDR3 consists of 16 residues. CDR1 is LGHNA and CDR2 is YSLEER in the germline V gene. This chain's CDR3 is CASSQSGTSGSDTQYF. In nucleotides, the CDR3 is TGCGCCAGCAGCCAATCCGGGACTAGCGGGAGTGATACGCAGTATTTT.

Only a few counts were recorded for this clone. CDR3 sequence reads: CASRRTPKLAGGPGANVLTF. The CDR3 region has the DNA TGTGCCAGCAGACGGACACCGAAGCTAGCGGGGGGACCTGGGGCCAACGTCCTGACTTTC. The chain combines TRBV28 with TRBJ2-6; 11 bases are shared with TRBD2. The ends lost 6 bases at V and 2 bases at J; junction bases unmatched: 15. Germline V gene data show CDR1 as MDHEN and CDR2 as SYDVKM. This CDR3 region has 20 residues.

CDR3 region: CASSSQIGTGNTIYF. CDR3 DNA sequence: TGCGCCAGCAGCTCCCAGATAGGAACTGGAAACACCATATATTTT. This rearrangement joins TRBV5-1 to TRBJ1-3; D remains unclear. Trimming removed 3 bases at V and 2 bases at J, with 12 bases between. CDR1 is SGHRS and CDR2 is YFSETQ in the germline V gene. The CDR3 runs 15 residues. The whole variable domain, filled in from reference TRBV5-1 and TRBJ1-3, reads KAGVTQTPRYLIKTRGQQVTLSCSPISGHRSVSWYQQTPGQGLQFLFEYFSETQRNKGNFPGRFSGRQFSNSRSEMNVSTLELGDSALYLCASSSQIGTGNTIYFGEGSWLTVV.

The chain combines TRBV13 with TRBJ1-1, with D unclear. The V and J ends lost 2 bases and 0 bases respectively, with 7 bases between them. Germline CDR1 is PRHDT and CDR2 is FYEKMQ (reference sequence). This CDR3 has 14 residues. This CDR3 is CASSLYGMNTEAFF. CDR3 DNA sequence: TGTGCCAGCAGCTTATATGGCATGAACACTGAAGCTTTCTTT.

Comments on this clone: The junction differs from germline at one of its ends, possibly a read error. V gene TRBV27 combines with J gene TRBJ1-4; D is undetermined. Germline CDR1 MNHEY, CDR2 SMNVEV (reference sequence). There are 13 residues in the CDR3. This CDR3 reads CASSSAGNGKLFF. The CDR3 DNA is TGTGCCAGCAGTTCGGCCGGGAATGGAAAACTGTTTTTT.

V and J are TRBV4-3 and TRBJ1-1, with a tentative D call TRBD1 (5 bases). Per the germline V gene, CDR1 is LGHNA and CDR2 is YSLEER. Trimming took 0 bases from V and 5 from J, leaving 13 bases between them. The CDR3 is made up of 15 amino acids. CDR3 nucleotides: TGCGCCAGCAGCCAAGATTGGCGGGGCGGGACTGAAGCTTTCTTT. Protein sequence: CASSQDWRGGTEAFF.

The CDR3 coding sequence is TGTGCCAGCAGCCGTCTGACAGGTGGGAATGAAAAACTGTTTTTT. This translates into CASSRLTGGNEKLFF. This chain uses TRBV14 with TRBJ1-4; weak D call: TRBD1 (6 bases). Trimming left V 4 bases short and J 5 bases short, with 14 bases between. The CDR3 covers 15 residues. Per germline, CDR1 SGHDN and CDR2 FVKESK.

The CDR3 bases are TGTGCCAGCAGCTTAGCGGACACAAAAGATGAAAAACTGTTTTTT. It encodes CASSLADTKDEKLFF. This sequence joins TRBV7-9 and TRBJ1-4; tentatively, D is TRBD1 (5 bases). The CDR3 is made up of 15 amino acids. Germline CDR1 and CDR2: SEHNR and FQNEAQ (reference sequence). V was trimmed by 0 bases and J by 6 bases, leaving 11 bases between them.

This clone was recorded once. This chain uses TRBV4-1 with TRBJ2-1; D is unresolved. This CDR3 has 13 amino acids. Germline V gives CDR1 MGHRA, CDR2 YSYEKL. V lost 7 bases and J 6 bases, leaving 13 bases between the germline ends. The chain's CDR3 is CASTRSKGNEQFF. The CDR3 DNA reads TGCGCCAGCACCCGAAGTAAGGGCAATGAGCAGTTCTTC.

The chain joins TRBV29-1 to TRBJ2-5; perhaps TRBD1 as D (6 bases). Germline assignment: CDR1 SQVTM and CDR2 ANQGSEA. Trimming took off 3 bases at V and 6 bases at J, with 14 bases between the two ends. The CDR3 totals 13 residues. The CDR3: CSVEAGGAKTQYF. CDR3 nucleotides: TGCAGCGTTGAGGCTGGGGGCGCGAAGACCCAGTACTTC.

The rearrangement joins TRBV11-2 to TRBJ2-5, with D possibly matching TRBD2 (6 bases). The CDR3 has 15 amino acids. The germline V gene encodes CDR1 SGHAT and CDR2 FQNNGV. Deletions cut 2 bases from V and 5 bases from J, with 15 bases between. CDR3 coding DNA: TGTGCCAGCAGCTTAATAGGAGGGAGCGGGGAGACCCAGTACTTC. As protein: CASSLIGGSGETQYF.

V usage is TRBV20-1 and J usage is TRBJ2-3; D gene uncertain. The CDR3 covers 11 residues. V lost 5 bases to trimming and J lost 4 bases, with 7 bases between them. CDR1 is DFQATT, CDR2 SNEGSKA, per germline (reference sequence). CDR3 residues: CSALGPDTQYF. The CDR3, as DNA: TGCAGTGCTCTTGGCCCAGATACGCAGTATTTT.

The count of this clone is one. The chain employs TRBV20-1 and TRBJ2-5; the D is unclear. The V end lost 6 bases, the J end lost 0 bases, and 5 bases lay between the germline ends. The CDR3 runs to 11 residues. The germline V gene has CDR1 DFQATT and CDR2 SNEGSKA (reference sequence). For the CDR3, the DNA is TGCAGTGCCAGGTACCAAGAGACCCAGTACTTC. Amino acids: CSARYQETQYF.

The CDR3 DNA follows: TGCGCCAGCAGCTTGGGCAGGGGTCGGGAGACCCAGTACTTC. Its protein product is CASSLGRGRETQYF. V gene TRBV5-1 combines with J gene TRBJ2-5, with D possibly matching TRBD1 (6 bases). This CDR3 is built from 14 residues. Looked up from germline, CDR1 is SGHRS and CDR2 is YFSETQ. The V end was cut by 0 bases, the J end by 5 bases, with 11 bases between.

CDR3 amino acids: CAWATGTSGFTDTQYF. As DNA, the CDR3 is TGTGCCTGGGCAACCGGGACTAGCGGGTTCACAGATACGCAGTATTTT. This sequence joins TRBV30 and TRBJ2-3; TRBD2 matches 12 bases. The V gene's germline CDR1 is GTSNPN and CDR2 SVGIG (reference sequence). The CDR3 runs 16 residues. The junction had 8 bases not matched to a gene; V was cut back by 5 bases and J by 2 bases.

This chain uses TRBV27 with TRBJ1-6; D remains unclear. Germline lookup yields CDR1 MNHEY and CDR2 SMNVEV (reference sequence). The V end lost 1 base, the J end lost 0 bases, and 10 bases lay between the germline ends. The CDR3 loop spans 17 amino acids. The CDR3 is CASSLYEGSSYNSPLHF. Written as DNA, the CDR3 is TGTGCCAGCAGTTTATACGAAGGGAGCTCCTATAATTCACCCCTCCACTTT.

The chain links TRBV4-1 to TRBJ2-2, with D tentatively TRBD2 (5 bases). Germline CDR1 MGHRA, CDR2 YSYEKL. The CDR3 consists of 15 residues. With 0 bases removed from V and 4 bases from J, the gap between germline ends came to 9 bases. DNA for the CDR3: TGCGCCAGCAGCCAAGATTGGCGGGTCACCGGGGAGCTGTTTTTT. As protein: CASSQDWRVTGELFF.

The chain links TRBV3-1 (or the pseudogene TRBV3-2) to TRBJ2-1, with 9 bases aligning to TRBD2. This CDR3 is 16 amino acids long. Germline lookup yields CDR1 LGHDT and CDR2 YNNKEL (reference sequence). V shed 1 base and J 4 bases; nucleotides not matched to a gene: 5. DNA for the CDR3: TGTGCCAGCAGCCAAGGTGCGACTAGCGGTTACAATGAGCAGTTCTTC. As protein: CASSQGATSGYNEQFF.

In nucleotides, the CDR3 is TGTGCCAGCAGCTTCTGGACTAGCGGGAGTGGGGAGACCCAGTACTTC. Translated: CASSFWTSGSGETQYF. The chain links TRBV5-4 to TRBJ2-5; 13 bases map to TRBD2. The CDR3 length is 16 residues. CDR1 SGHNT and CDR2 YYREEE come from the germline V gene (reference sequence). J lost 5 bases, V lost 2 bases, and 6 bases had no gene match.

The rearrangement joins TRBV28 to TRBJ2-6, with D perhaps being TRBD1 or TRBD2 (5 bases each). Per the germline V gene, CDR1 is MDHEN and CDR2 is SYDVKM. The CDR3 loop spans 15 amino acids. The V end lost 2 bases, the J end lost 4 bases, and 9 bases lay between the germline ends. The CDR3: CASSLGGAGANVLTF. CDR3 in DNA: TGTGCCAGCAGTTTAGGGGGTGCCGGGGCCAACGTCCTGACTTTC.

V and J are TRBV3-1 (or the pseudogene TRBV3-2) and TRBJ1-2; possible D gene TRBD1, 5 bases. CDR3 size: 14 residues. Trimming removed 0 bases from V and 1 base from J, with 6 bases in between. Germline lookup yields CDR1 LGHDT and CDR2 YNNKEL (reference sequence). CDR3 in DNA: TGTGCCAGCAGCCAAGAGGGGGTTAACTATGGCTACACCTTC. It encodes CASSQEGVNYGYTF.

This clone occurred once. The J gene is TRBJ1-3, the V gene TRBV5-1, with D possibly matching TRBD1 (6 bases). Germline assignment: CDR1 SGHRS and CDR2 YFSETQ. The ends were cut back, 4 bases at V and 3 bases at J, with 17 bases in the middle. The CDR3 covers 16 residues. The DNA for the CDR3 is TGCGCCAGCAGCCCGACGACAGGAGCACTTGGAAACACCATATATTTT. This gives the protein CASSPTTGALGNTIYF.